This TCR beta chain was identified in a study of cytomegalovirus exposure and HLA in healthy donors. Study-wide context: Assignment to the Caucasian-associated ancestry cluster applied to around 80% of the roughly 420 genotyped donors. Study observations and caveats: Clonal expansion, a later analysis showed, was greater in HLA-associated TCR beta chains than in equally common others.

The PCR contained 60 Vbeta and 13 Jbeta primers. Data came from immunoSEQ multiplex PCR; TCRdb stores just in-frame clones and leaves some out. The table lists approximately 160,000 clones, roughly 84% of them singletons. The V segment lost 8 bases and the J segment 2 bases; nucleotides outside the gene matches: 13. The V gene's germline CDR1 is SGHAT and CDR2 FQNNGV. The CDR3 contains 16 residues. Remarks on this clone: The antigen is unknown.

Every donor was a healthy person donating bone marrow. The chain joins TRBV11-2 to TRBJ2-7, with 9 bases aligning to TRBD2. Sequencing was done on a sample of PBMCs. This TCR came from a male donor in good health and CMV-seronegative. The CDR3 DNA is TGTGCCAGCGACCATAGCGGGAGTTCACGTCCCTACGAGCAGTACTTC. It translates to CASDHSGSSRPYEQYF.